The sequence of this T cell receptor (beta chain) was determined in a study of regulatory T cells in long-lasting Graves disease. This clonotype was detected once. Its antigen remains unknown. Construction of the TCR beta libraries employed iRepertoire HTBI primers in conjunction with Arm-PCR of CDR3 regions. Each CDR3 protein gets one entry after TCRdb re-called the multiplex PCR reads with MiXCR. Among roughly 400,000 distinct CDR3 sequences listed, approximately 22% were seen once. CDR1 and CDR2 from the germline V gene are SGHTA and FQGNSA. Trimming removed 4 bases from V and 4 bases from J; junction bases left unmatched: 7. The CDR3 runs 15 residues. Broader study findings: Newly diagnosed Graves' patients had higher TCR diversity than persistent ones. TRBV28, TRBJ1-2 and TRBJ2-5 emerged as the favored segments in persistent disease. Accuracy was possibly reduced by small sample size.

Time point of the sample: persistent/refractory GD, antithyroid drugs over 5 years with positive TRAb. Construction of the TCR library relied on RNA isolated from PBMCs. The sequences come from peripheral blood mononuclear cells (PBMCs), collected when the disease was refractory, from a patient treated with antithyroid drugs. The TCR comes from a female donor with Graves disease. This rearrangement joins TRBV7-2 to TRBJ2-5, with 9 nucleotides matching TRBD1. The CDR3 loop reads CASSSHRGQRETQYF. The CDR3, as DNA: TGTGCCAGCAGCTCACACAGGGGGCAGCGAGAGACCCAGTACTTC.